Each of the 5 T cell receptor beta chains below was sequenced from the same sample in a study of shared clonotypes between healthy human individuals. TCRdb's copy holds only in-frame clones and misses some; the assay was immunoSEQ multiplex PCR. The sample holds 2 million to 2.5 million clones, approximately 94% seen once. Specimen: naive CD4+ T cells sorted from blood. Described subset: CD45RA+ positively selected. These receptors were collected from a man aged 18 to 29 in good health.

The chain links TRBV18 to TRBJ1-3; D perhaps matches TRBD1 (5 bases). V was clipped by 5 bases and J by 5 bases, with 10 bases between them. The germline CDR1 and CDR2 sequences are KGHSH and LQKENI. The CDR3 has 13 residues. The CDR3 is CASSEGSRNTIYF. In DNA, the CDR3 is TGTGCCAGCTCAGAGGGGAGCAGAAACACCATATATTTT.

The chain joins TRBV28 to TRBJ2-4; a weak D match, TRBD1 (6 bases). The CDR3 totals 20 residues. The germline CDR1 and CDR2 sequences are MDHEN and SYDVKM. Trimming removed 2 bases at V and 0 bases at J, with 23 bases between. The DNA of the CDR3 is TGTGCCAGCAGTTTACTCAATTGGAAAGACAGGAATTTAGCCAAAAACATTCAGTACTTC. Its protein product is CASSLLNWKDRNLAKNIQYF.

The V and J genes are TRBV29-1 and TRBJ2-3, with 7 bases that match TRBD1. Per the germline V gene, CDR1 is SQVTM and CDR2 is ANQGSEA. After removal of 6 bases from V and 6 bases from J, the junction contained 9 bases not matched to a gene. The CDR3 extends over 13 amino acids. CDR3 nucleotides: TGCAGCGTCGGACAGGTCGTTTTGGATACGCAGTATTTT. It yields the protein CSVGQVVLDTQYF.

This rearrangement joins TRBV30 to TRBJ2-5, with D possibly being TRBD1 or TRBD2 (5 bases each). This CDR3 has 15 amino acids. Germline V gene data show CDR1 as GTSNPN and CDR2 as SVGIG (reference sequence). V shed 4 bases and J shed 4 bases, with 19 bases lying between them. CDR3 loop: CAWNLGTASRETQYF. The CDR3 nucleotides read TGTGCCTGGAACTTAGGGACGGCTTCAAGAGAGACCCAGTACTTC.

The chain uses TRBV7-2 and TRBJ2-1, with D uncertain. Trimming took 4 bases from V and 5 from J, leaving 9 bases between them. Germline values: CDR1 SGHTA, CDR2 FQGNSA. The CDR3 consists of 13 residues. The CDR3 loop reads CASSSHRDNEQFF. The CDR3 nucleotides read TGTGCCAGCAGCTCCCACCGCGACAATGAGCAGTTCTTC. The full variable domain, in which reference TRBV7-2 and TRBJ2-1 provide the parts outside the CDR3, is GAGVSQSPSNKVTEKGKDVELRCDPISGHTALYWYRQSLGQGLEFLIYFQGNSAPDKSGLPSDRFSAERTGGSVSTLTIQRTQQEDSAVYLCASSSHRDNEQFFGPGTRLTVL.